This T cell receptor beta chain stems from a study of blood T cell repertoires in COVID-19. Background on the study: The United States, Italy and Spain provided the acute and convalescent COVID-19 samples.

Profiling relied on immunoSEQ multiplex PCR, and the TCRdb table lists in-frame clones only, not all of them. The sample lists 250,000 or so clones, around 88% occurring once. This TCR derives from a woman aged 25-40 years with COVID-19, enrolled during active disease. The sequencing input was peripheral blood.

The CDR3 protein is CASSQDHGNTGELFF. The CDR3 region has the DNA TGTGCCAGCAGCCAAGACCACGGGAACACCGGGGAGCTGTTTTTT. The V gene is TRBV4-2, the J gene TRBJ2-2; unclear D gene. V was shortened by 0 bases and J by 1 base, with 6 bases between the two germline ends. The germline V gene encodes CDR1 LGHNA and CDR2 YNFKEQ. This CDR3 spans 15 amino acids.